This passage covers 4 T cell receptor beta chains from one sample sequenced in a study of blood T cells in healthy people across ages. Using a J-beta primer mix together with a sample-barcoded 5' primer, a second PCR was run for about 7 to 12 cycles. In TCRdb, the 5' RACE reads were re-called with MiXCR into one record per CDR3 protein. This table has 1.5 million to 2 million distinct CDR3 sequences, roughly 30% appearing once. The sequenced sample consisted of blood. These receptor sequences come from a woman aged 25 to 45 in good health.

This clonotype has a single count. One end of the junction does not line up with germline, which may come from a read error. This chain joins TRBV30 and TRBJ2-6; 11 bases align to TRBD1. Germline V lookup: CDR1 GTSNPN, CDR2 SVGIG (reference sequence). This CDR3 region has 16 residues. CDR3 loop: CACRDRGNTGANVRTF. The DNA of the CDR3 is TGTGCCTGTCGGGACAGGGGGAATACTGGGGCCAACGTCCGGACTTTC.

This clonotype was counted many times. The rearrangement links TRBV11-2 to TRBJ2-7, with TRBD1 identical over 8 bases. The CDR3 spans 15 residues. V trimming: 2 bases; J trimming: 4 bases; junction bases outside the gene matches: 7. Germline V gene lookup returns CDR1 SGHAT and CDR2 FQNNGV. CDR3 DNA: TGTGCCAGCAGCTTAACCTGGGACAGGATATACGAGCAGTACTTC. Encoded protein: CASSLTWDRIYEQYF.

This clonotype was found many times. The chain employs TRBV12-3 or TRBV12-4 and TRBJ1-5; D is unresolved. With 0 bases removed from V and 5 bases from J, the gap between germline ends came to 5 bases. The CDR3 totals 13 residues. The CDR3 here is CASSLAGYQPQHF. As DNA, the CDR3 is TGTGCCAGCAGTTTAGCAGGTTATCAGCCCCAGCATTTT.

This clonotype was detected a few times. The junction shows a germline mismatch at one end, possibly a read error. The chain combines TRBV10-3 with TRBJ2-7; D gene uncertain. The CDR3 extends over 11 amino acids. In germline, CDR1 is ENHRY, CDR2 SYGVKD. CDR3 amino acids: CATSELNEQYF. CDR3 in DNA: TGTGCCACCAGTGAGCTCAACGAGCAGTACTTC.